This note documents a single TCR beta chain sequence. The data stem from a study of blood T cell repertoires in COVID-19. Original processing methods: Quantification of nucleated cells was approximated via reference gene primer amplification. Clones were sequenced by immunoSEQ multiplex PCR, and TCRdb holds only the in-frame ones, with some missing. That table is the source of V, J and clone size, and D and trimming were worked out from the DNA. The sample contains about 300,000 clones, more than 75% of which appear only once. The germline gives CDR1 SEHNR, CDR2 FQNEAQ (reference sequence). Trimming stripped 2 bases from V and 8 bases from J, with 12 bases between. The length of the CDR3 is 13 residues. Participant reports of clinical history set cohort assignment. Cohort 3 donors counted as recovered after two negative PCRs, clearance, or resolved symptoms.

This chain connects TRBV7-9 to TRBJ1-1; maybe TRBD1 (5 bases). The TCR sequence derives from a young man who had recovered from COVID-19. The material sequenced was PBMCs or T cells enriched from blood (not recorded which). The CDR3 DNA is TGTGCCAGCAGCTTACCGCAGGGCCCCGAAGCTTTCTTT. Translating gives CASSLPQGPEAFF.